The present entry profiles one T cell receptor beta chain with its context. This clone's antigen is unknown. Nothing much larger sits one base from this clone, and base qualities are not available. V sheds 3 bases and J sheds 3 bases, leaving 6 bases between their ends. According to the germline V gene (reference sequence), CDR1 reads MNHEY and CDR2 reads SMNVEV. Its CDR3 holds 13 amino acids, cysteine through phenylalanine. Of the read, only the CDR3 DNA is kept; its 39 bases are in frame from base 1. This entry comes from a study of OX40 agonist ivuxolimab in advanced cancers. Background for the entire study: Ivuxolimab was an agonistic, fully human IgG2 monoclonal antibody directed against OX40 (CD134), a costimulatory receptor. Intravenous ivuxolimab was administered to patients every 2 weeks at six dose levels: 0.01, 0.1, 0.3, 1.5, 3 and 10 mg/kg. Among the 52 dose-escalation patients, 19 had hepatocellular carcinoma, approximately 15 melanoma, 9 renal cell carcinoma and 9 head and neck cancer. The dose-escalation cohort was roughly 80% male with a mean age of about 58 years, ranging from roughly 23 to 79. Patients were allowed to have had prior anti-PD-1, anti-PD-L1 or anti-CTLA-4 therapy, and more than 30% of the dose-escalation patients had previously received checkpoint inhibitors. Partial responses occurred in three dose-escalation patients: two with cutaneous melanoma and one with hepatocellular carcinoma. The purpose of peripheral TCRbeta sequencing was to test whether ivuxolimab changed TCR sequence diversity and led to clonal T-cell expansion. The monotherapy dose-escalation portion (N of about 49 patients) of the phase I ivuxolimab trial is reported in the paper. Study-wide findings and limitations: Low levels of normalized T-cell clonal expansion were also seen in some nonresponding patients. After ivuxolimab, CD8+ T cells had more expanded clones than CD4+ T cells on average. Antigen specificity was not determined for the clonally expanded peripheral T cells. In the 0.1-3.0 mg/kg groups, partial responders had among the lowest normalized peripheral clonal expansion, particularly in CD8+ T cells. At doses of 0.1 to 3.0 mg/kg, clonal expansion of both CD4+ and CD8+ blood T cells was observed from baseline to week 6.

To sequence the TCRbeta CDR3 region, genomic DNA was isolated from the sorted cells. The immunoSEQ Assay was used for sequencing of TCRbeta CDR3 regions. Held by TCRdb, this immuneACCESS table contains in-frame sequences only and omits some clones. Under half of the omission traces to an unresolved V gene where checked; the cause of the rest is unknown. The sample table contains approximately 110,000 clones; only one count was recorded for roughly 92% of them. 0.65% to 0.9% of the sample belongs to the ten largest clones. Patients with a history of autoimmune disease or receiving systemic immunosuppression were excluded from the trial. In every dose cohort, peripheral blood was drawn for TCR sequencing at baseline, cycle 4 day 1, and cycle 7 day 1. The samples were drawn from a first-in-human, open-label, multicenter phase I dose-escalation trial of ivuxolimab. Adults with locally advanced or metastatic melanoma, renal cell, hepatocellular, or head and neck squamous cell carcinoma were enrolled in the trial. CD4+ and CD8+ T cells were sorted separately from peripheral blood before TCR sequencing.

This chain joins TRBV27 to TRBJ1-5; the D gene is unclear. The material sequenced was CD4+ or CD8+ T cells sorted from blood, taken in a trial of the OX40 agonist ivuxolimab. The clonotype originates from an adult with an advanced solid tumor such as melanoma, head and neck, liver or kidney cancer. The DNA sequence is as follows: TGTGCCAGCAGTTTGGAAGACAATCAGCCCCAGCATTTT. It translates to CASSLEDNQPQHF.